This TCR beta chain emerged from a study of CD8+ T cells in alopecia areata. Study in general: Scoring of severity for treated patients was based on percentage of affected scalp area.

Between the trimmed V and J ends, which lost 1 base and 1 base, there was a span of 13 bases. This CDR3 is built from 16 residues. Germline V CDR1 and CDR2: LNHNV, YYDKDF (reference sequence). Extracted RNA was reverse transcribed into cDNA, the sequencing template. Assay used: immunoSEQ multiplex PCR; TCRdb lists only in-frame clones, some missing. This sample has 80,000 to 100,000 clones, with about 40% found just once. The treatment was: oral pan-JAK inhibitor, 5-10 mg twice daily. Whole-study findings and limits: Association of baseline CD8+ expansion with response is uncertain owing to one nonresponder. Persistence during tofacitinib was seen for many expanded lesional clones in scalp and blood.

This clone was seen a few times. Its target is unknown. Sequences were derived from CD8+ T cells sorted from blood, sampled at week 24, from a patient treated with tofacitinib. The J gene is TRBJ2-5, the V gene TRBV15; tentative D call: TRBD2 (6 bases). The receptor was derived from a human donor with alopecia areata. CDR3 region: CATSRVVGGSQETQYF. CDR3 bases: TGTGCCACCAGCAGAGTGGTGGGAGGAAGCCAAGAGACCCAGTACTTC.